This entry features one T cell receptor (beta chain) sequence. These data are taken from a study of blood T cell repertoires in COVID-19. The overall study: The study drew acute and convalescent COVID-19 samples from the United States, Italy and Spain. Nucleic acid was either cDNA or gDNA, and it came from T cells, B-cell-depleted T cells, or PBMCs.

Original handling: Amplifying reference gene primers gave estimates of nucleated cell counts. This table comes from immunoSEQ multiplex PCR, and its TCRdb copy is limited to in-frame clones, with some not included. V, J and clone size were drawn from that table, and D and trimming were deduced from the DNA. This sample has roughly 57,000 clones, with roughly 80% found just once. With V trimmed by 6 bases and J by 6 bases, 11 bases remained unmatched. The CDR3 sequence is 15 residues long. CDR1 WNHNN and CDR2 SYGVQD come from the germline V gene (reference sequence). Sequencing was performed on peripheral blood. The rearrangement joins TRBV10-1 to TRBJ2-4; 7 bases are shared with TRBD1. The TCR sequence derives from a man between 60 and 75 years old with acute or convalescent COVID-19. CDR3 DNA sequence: TGCGCCAGCAGACCTGTAGGGACAGTCGGAAACATTCAGTACTTC. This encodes CASRPVGTVGNIQYF.